This T cell receptor beta chain was identified during a study of cytomegalovirus exposure and HLA in healthy donors. This CDR3 spans 17 amino acids. The germline V gene encodes CDR1 MNHEY and CDR2 SMNVEV (reference sequence). The V and J ends lost 8 bases and 0 bases, in that order; junction bases with no gene match: 11. PCR used 60 Vbeta primers and 13 Jbeta primers. Repertoires were generated with immunoSEQ multiplex PCR, while TCRdb's copy carries only in-frame clones and drops some. The sample shows 100,000 or so clones, 70% of them seen only once. This TCR was recovered from a man aged 40-50 years in good health and CMV-seropositive. The chain links TRBV27 to TRBJ2-3; 10 nucleotides line up with TRBD2. Sequences were obtained from PBMCs. Written as DNA, the CDR3 is TGTGCCAGCTACTCCCAGGGACTAGCGAGCAGCACAGATACGCAGTATTTT. Protein product: CASYSQGLASSTDTQYF.